These 9 T cell receptor beta chains were sequenced from one sample in a study of T cells expressing NK-cell markers. TCRdb reanalyzed the 5' RACE reads and collapses them to one entry per CDR3 protein, without DNA. There are hundreds of thousands of distinct CDR3 sequences in the sample, with about 7.3% held by the top ten. Material: blood T cells: a sorted CD56 or NKG2C T cell subset, CD4+ or CD8+ T cells, or bulk PBMC T cells (not recorded which). The receptor source for this set is a woman between 18 and 75 years old in good health.

The CDR3 sequence: CASSLVGSGAGSEQYF. The chain couples TRBV7-9 to TRBJ2-7; TCRdb names TRBD2, which stays unverified in the absence of DNA. Germline CDR1 SEHNR, CDR2 FQNEAQ (reference sequence). There are 16 residues in the CDR3.

The rearrangement links TRBV29-1 to TRBJ2-2. The germline V gene has CDR1 SQVTM and CDR2 ANQGSEA. CDR3 length: 13 amino acids. The CDR3 sequence is CSVGLMNTGELFF.

This CDR3 is CASSYGRGRGLEASYEQYF. The V call is TRBV6-2 or TRBV6-3, the J call TRBJ2-7; there is no DNA to check the TCRdb D call of TRBD1. CDR1 and CDR2 from the germline V gene are MNHEY and SVGEGT. The CDR3 covers 19 residues.

This chain joins TRBV12-3 or TRBV12-4 and TRBJ2-5; TCRdb lists TRBD1, though no DNA is available to test this call. CDR3 length equals 17 residues. CDR3 sequence reads: CASSFGVSGTAQEDQYF.

V is TRBV23-1 and J is TRBJ2-2; TCRdb selects TRBD1, and the lack of DNA leaves this call unchecked. TRBV23-1 is noted as an ORF with a role that remains uncertain. CDR3 length: 16 residues. CDR3 region: CASSHLDRNYTGELFF.

The chain combines TRBV4-3 with TRBJ2-1; the TRBD1 assignment by TCRdb is unverifiable without DNA. The CDR3 contains 15 residues. Germline-derived CDR1 and CDR2 are LGHNA and YSLEER. The CDR3 sequence is CASSQLQGAGNEQFF.

The chain uses TRBV12-3 or TRBV12-4 and TRBJ1-2; with no DNA, the TCRdb D assignment of TRBD1 cannot be verified. CDR3 length: 13 residues. CDR3 sequence reads: CASSLDRVTGYTF.

The chain is built from TRBV28 and TRBJ2-4; TCRdb calls TRBD1, which cannot be checked without DNA. The CDR3 consists of 13 residues. CDR1 is MDHEN, CDR2 SYDVKM, per germline. The CDR3 loop is CASSLGPKNIQYF.

The rearrangement links TRBV7-8 to TRBJ2-1; lacking DNA, the TRBD1 call made by TCRdb goes unchecked. CDR3 length: 15 residues. Looked up from germline, CDR1 is SGHVS and CDR2 is FQNEAQ. The CDR3 loop is CASSPQMASGVFQFF.